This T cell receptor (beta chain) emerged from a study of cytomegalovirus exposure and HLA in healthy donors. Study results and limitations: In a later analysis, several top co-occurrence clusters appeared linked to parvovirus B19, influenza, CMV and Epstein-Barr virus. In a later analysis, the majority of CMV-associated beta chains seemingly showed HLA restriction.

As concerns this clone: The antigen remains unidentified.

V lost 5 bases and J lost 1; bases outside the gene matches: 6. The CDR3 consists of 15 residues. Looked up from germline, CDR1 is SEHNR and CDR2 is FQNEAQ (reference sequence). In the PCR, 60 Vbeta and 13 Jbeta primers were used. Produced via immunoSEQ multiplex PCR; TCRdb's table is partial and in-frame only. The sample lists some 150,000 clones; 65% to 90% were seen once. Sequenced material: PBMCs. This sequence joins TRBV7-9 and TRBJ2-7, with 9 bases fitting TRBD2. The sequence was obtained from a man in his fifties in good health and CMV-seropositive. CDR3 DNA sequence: TGTGCCAGCAGCCAGACTAGCGGAGTTTCCTACGAGCAGTACTTC. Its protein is CASSQTSGVSYEQYF.